Each of the 17 T cell receptor beta chains below was sequenced from the same sample in a study of T cell responses to AZD1222 COVID-19 vaccine. Data came from immunoSEQ multiplex PCR; TCRdb stores just in-frame clones and leaves some out. The sample lists around 130,000 clones, roughly 93% occurring once. Sequenced here: peripheral blood, sampled on day 0 of AZD1222 vaccination. The receptors shown here come from an adult in good health.

The chain uses TRBV5-4 and TRBJ2-5; D unresolved. The CDR3 is 14 residues long. Trimming took 1 base from V and 2 from J, leaving 9 bases between them. The germline V gene encodes CDR1 SGHNT and CDR2 YYREEE (reference sequence). This chain's CDR3 is CASSLSQIQETQYF. The CDR3 nucleotides read TGTGCCAGCAGCTTGTCCCAAATTCAAGAGACCCAGTACTTC.

The chain links TRBV19 to TRBJ2-1, with 12 bases matching TRBD2. The CDR3 is 18 residues long. Looked up from germline, CDR1 is LNHDA and CDR2 is SQIVND (reference sequence). V was pared by 5 bases and J by 2 bases, with 10 bases of the junction left unmatched. CDR3 nucleotides: TGTGCCAGTAGTTACCCTCCTAGCGGGGGGGGGACCTACAATGAGCAGTTCTTC. It translates to CASSYPPSGGGTYNEQFF.

This chain joins TRBV10-2 and TRBJ2-3; D call uncertain. The CDR3 length is 13 residues. Between the trimmed V and J ends, which lost 5 bases and 2 bases, there was a span of 8 bases. Germline V gives CDR1 WSHSY, CDR2 SAAADI. Here the CDR3 reads CASSSAYTDTQYF. CDR3 in DNA: TGCGCCAGCAGTTCGGCCTACACAGATACGCAGTATTTT.

The chain recombines TRBV28 with TRBJ1-5; D is ambiguous. The CDR3 length is 13 residues. V lost 7 bases and J 2 bases, leaving 9 bases between the germline ends. Germline lookup yields CDR1 MDHEN and CDR2 SYDVKM. CDR3 amino acids: CASIGGGNQPQHF. The CDR3 DNA is TGTGCCAGCATTGGTGGAGGCAATCAGCCCCAGCATTTT.

The chain carries TRBV5-1 and TRBJ2-3, with TRBD2 matching 12 bases. The trim removed 1 base at V and 3 bases at J, leaving 3 bases unmatched. This CDR3 is 16 amino acids long. Germline CDR1 SGHRS, CDR2 YFSETQ. CDR3 sequence reads: CASSLLAGGITDTQYF. The CDR3 DNA is TGCGCCAGCAGCTTGCTAGCGGGAGGGATAACAGATACGCAGTATTTT.

This chain uses TRBV19 with TRBJ1-1; D gene uncertain. The CDR3 length is 12 residues. V lost 9 bases to trimming and J lost 1 base, with 9 bases between them. The germline V gene has CDR1 LNHDA and CDR2 SQIVND (reference sequence). The CDR3 sequence is CASGVGNTEAFF. CDR3 nucleotide sequence: TGTGCCAGCGGGGTAGGGAACACTGAAGCTTTCTTT. The entire variable domain, with the rest obtained from reference TRBV19 and TRBJ1-1, is as follows: DGGITQSPKYLFRKEGQNVTLSCEQNLNHDAMYWYRQDPGQGLRLIYYSQIVNDFQKGDIAEGYSVSREKKESFPLTVTSAQKNPTAFYLCASGVGNTEAFFGQGTRLTVV.

The gene calls are TRBV6-5 and TRBJ1-4, with 11 positions matching TRBD1. The CDR3 runs to 15 residues. In germline, CDR1 is MNHEY, CDR2 SVGAGI. V trimming: 6 bases; J trimming: 7 bases; junction bases outside the gene matches: 7. The CDR3 DNA is TGTGCCAGCAGAAGGGACAGGGGGTGGGCTGAAAAACTGTTTTTT. This codes for CASRRDRGWAEKLFF.

This chain uses TRBV18 with TRBJ1-1; no reliable D call. The CDR3 covers 12 residues. The V gene lost 2 bases and the J gene lost 4 bases, with 5 bases spanning the gap. Germline loops: CDR1 KGHSH, CDR2 LQKENI. DNA for the CDR3: TGTGCCAGCTCACCAGAGGGCACTGAAGCTTTCTTT. This translates into CASSPEGTEAFF. The variable domain in full, completed from reference TRBV18 and TRBJ1-1, reads NAGVMQNPRHLVRRRGQEARLRCSPMKGHSHVYWYRQLPEEGLKFMVYLQKENIIDESGMPKERFSAEFPKEGPSILRIQQVVRGDSAAYFCASSPEGTEAFFGQGTRLTVV.

The rearrangement links TRBV19 to TRBJ1-1; D is undetermined. The CDR3 runs to 14 residues. Germline values: CDR1 LNHDA, CDR2 SQIVND (reference sequence). V was trimmed by 3 bases and J by 1 base, leaving 9 bases between them. The CDR3 nucleotides read TGTGCCAGTAGTATGGGTCTGTCGAACACTGAAGCTTTCTTT. Translating gives CASSMGLSNTEAFF.

CDR3 protein: CASRSLRRVVANGANVLTF. CDR3 DNA sequence: TGTGCCAGCAGGTCCTTGCGTAGGGTGGTGGCGAATGGGGCCAACGTCCTGACTTTC. This chain connects TRBV11-2 to TRBJ2-6; D not certain. Trimming stripped 6 bases from V and 3 bases from J, with 24 bases between. Germline-derived CDR1 and CDR2 are SGHAT and FQNNGV. This CDR3 contains 19 residues.

The gene calls are TRBV9 and TRBJ2-3; D gene unclear. Germline assignment: CDR1 SGDLS and CDR2 YYNGEE. CDR3 size: 15 residues. Trimming left V 4 bases short and J 4 bases short, with 16 bases between. The CDR3 reads CASSSPGEESDTQYF. The DNA of the CDR3 is TGTGCCAGCAGCTCCCCAGGCGAGGAATCAGATACGCAGTATTTT.

V gene TRBV2 combines with J gene TRBJ2-1; possibly TRBD2 for D (6 bases). CDR1 and CDR2 (germline): SNHLY, FYNNEI. The germline V and J ends were trimmed by 7 bases and 13 bases, with 17 bases remaining between them. The CDR3 runs 12 residues. CDR3 loop: CASTGDAAVQFF. DNA of the CDR3: TGTGCCAGCACGGGGGACGCAGCCGTACAGTTCTTC.

This clone was recorded a few times. The rearrangement links TRBV5-6 to TRBJ1-6; D gene uncertain. This CDR3 has 14 residues. Looked up from germline, CDR1 is SGHDT and CDR2 is YYEEEE. V was trimmed by 4 bases and J by 0 bases, leaving 5 bases between them. CDR3 in amino acids: CASSKISYNSPLHF. CDR3 nucleotide sequence: TGTGCCAGCAGCAAGATCTCCTATAATTCACCCCTCCACTTT.

The V call is TRBV7-9, the J call TRBJ1-5; perhaps TRBD1 as D (6 bases). The V end lost 5 bases, the J end lost 3 bases, and 11 bases lay between the germline ends. The germline V gene has CDR1 SEHNR and CDR2 FQNEAQ (reference sequence). The CDR3 contains 14 residues. The CDR3 spells CASSPNRDNQPQHF. CDR3 sequence (DNA): TGTGCCAGCAGCCCAAACAGGGACAATCAGCCCCAGCATTTT.

The chain is built from TRBV10-3 and TRBJ2-7; 9 nucleotides align to TRBD2. V gave up 4 bases and J gave up 0 bases; unmatched junction bases: 4. Germline V gene lookup returns CDR1 ENHRY and CDR2 SYGVKD. The CDR3 contains 15 residues. The CDR3 DNA reads TGTGCCATCAGTGTGAATAGCGGGGGCTCCTACGAGCAGTACTTC. Translation gives CAISVNSGGSYEQYF.

The chain links TRBV27 to TRBJ1-5; D remains unclear. CDR1 is MNHEY and CDR2 is SMNVEV in the germline V gene (reference sequence). With 5 bases removed from V and 4 bases from J, the gap between germline ends came to 12 bases. This CDR3 region has 14 residues. The CDR3 bases are TGTGCCAGCAGTCCGGGTTTGGGGAATCAGCCCCAGCATTTT. Translating it yields CASSPGLGNQPQHF.

The chain is built from TRBV30 and TRBJ2-5, with 9 nucleotides matching TRBD1. CDR1 and CDR2 from the germline V gene are GTSNPN and SVGIG (reference sequence). V lost 1 base to trimming and J lost 1 base; unmatched junction nucleotides: 4. This CDR3 comprises 15 residues. The CDR3 region has the DNA TGTGCCTGGAGTGAGGGGACAGGGTCCCAAGAGACCCAGTACTTC. Translating it yields CAWSEGTGSQETQYF.